This is a list of T cell receptor beta chains from one sample in a study of cytomegalovirus exposure and HLA in healthy donors. Some clones are missing from TCRdb's copy, which holds only in-frame ones; the method was immunoSEQ multiplex PCR. The top ten clones hold 4% to 5.5% of a sample with about 130,000 clones, around 77% of them seen once. The source material was PBMCs. These receptors were taken from a man aged 25 to 45 in good health. Each CDR3 is given with its conserved first and last residue. Fields, in order: CDR3 length, clone size, D gene, J gene, V gene, CDR3 protein, CDR3 DNA. A D gene is named only where the DNA matches it firmly. Clone size is stated in some rows and not others, as once, few, many or a class when expanded.

len: 14
abundance: -
d_gene: -
j_gene: TRBJ1-3
v_gene: TRBV28
CDR3aa: CASSFVSSGNTIYF
CDR3nt: TGTGCCAGCAGTTTCGTCAGCTCTGGAAACACCATATATTTT

len: 20
abundance: -
d_gene: -
j_gene: TRBJ2-5
v_gene: TRBV21-1
CDR3aa: CASSKTFRLAGILYQETQYF
CDR3nt: TGTGCCAGCAGCAAAACTTTCCGGCTAGCGGGAATACTGTACCAAGAGACCCAGTACTTC

len: 11
abundance: -
d_gene: -
j_gene: TRBJ2-7
v_gene: TRBV6-1
CDR3aa: CASSSGLEQYF
CDR3nt: TGTGCCAGCAGTTCGGGACTGGAGCAGTACTTC

len: 15
abundance: -
d_gene: -
j_gene: TRBJ2-7
v_gene: TRBV11-3
CDR3aa: CASSPEGGGSYEQYF
CDR3nt: TGTGCCAGCAGCCCGGAGGGGGGGGGCTCCTACGAGCAGTACTTC

len: 14
abundance: -
d_gene: -
j_gene: TRBJ1-2
v_gene: TRBV7-9
CDR3aa: CASSSPGTSGGYTF
CDR3nt: TGTGCCAGCAGTTCTCCGGGAACCTCAGGTGGCTACACCTTC

len: 15
abundance: -
d_gene: TRBD2
j_gene: TRBJ2-1
v_gene: TRBV11-2
CDR3aa: CASSLDPSGKNEQFF
CDR3nt: TGTGCCAGCAGCTTAGATCCTAGCGGGAAAAATGAGCAGTTCTTC

len: 16
abundance: few
d_gene: TRBD2
j_gene: TRBJ2-7
v_gene: TRBV7-3
CDR3aa: CASSLRGLAGSYEQYF
CDR3nt: TGTGCCAGCAGCTTAAGGGGACTAGCGGGCTCCTACGAGCAGTACTTC

len: 13
abundance: -
d_gene: -
j_gene: TRBJ1-2
v_gene: TRBV18
CDR3aa: CASSPEFDRGYTF
CDR3nt: TGTGCCAGCTCACCAGAATTCGACAGGGGCTACACCTTC

len: 17
abundance: -
d_gene: -
j_gene: TRBJ2-4
v_gene: TRBV11-3
CDR3aa: CASSVPGLADSKNIQYF
CDR3nt: TGTGCCAGCAGCGTCCCCGGGCTAGCTGATTCCAAAAACATTCAGTACTTC

len: 13
abundance: few
d_gene: -
j_gene: TRBJ2-2
v_gene: TRBV7-3
CDR3aa: CASSTTGPGELFF
CDR3nt: TGTGCCAGCAGCACGACAGGTCCCGGGGAGCTGTTTTTT

len: 16
abundance: -
d_gene: TRBD2
j_gene: TRBJ2-2
v_gene: TRBV25-1
CDR3aa: CASSEPSGRGTGELFF
CDR3nt: TGTGCCAGCAGTGAACCCAGCGGGAGGGGCACCGGGGAGCTGTTTTTT

len: 17
abundance: -
d_gene: TRBD2
j_gene: TRBJ2-3
v_gene: TRBV2
CDR3aa: CASILSGAGAHTDTQYF
CDR3nt: TGTGCCAGCATTCTCAGTGGGGCGGGAGCTCACACAGATACGCAGTATTTT

len: 12
abundance: -
d_gene: -
j_gene: TRBJ2-5
v_gene: TRBV10-3
CDR3aa: CASGRGRETQYF
CDR3nt: TGTGCCAGCGGTCGTGGGAGAGAGACCCAGTACTTC

len: 14
abundance: once
d_gene: -
j_gene: TRBJ2-7
v_gene: TRBV29-1
CDR3aa: CSVAPGSGTYEQYF
CDR3nt: TGCAGCGTCGCCCCGGGTAGCGGAACCTACGAGCAGTACTTC

len: 13
abundance: once
d_gene: TRBD1
j_gene: TRBJ1-1
v_gene: TRBV5-8
CDR3aa: CASSWDRASEAFF
CDR3nt: TGTGCCAGCAGCTGGGACAGAGCCTCTGAAGCTTTCTTT

len: 18
abundance: -
d_gene: TRBD2
j_gene: TRBJ2-1
v_gene: TRBV7-3
CDR3aa: CASSLRRRTSGDYNEQFF
CDR3nt: TGTGCCAGCAGCTTACGGCGCCGCACTAGCGGGGATTACAATGAGCAGTTCTTC

len: 13
abundance: -
d_gene: -
j_gene: TRBJ2-5
v_gene: TRBV30
CDR3aa: CAGRAGAEETQYF
CDR3nt: TGTGCCGGAAGGGCAGGGGCAGAAGAGACCCAGTACTTC

len: 13
abundance: -
d_gene: TRBD2
j_gene: TRBJ2-5
v_gene: TRBV30
CDR3aa: CAWTGLALETQYF
CDR3nt: TGTGCCTGGACCGGACTAGCGCTGGAGACCCAGTACTTC

len: 16
abundance: -
d_gene: -
j_gene: TRBJ2-4
v_gene: TRBV15
CDR3aa: CATSGGTLLAKNIQYF
CDR3nt: TGTGCCACCAGCGGCGGGACTCTTCTAGCCAAAAACATTCAGTACTTC

len: 18
abundance: -
d_gene: -
j_gene: TRBJ2-7
v_gene: TRBV27
CDR3aa: CASSLRIGGAASSYEQYF
CDR3nt: TGTGCCAGCAGTTTACGAATTGGCGGGGCCGCGTCTTCCTACGAGCAGTACTTC

len: 16
abundance: -
d_gene: TRBD2
j_gene: TRBJ2-7
v_gene: TRBV28
CDR3aa: CASSPAAAGGKGEQYF
CDR3nt: TGTGCCAGCAGTCCCGCCGCGGCGGGAGGTAAAGGCGAGCAGTACTTC

len: 16
abundance: -
d_gene: -
j_gene: TRBJ2-2
v_gene: TRBV9
CDR3aa: CASSVSGAGHTGELFF
CDR3nt: TGTGCCAGCAGCGTATCTGGAGCGGGTCACACCGGGGAGCTGTTTTTT

len: 15
abundance: -
d_gene: TRBD2
j_gene: TRBJ2-1
v_gene: TRBV7-2
CDR3aa: CASSFRLAGTDEQFF
CDR3nt: TGTGCCAGCAGCTTTAGGCTAGCGGGAACAGATGAGCAGTTCTTC

len: 15
abundance: -
d_gene: TRBD1
j_gene: TRBJ2-7
v_gene: TRBV6-6
CDR3aa: CASIQDHRGQNEQYF
CDR3nt: TGTGCCAGCATCCAAGACCACAGGGGGCAGAACGAGCAGTACTTC

len: 16
abundance: once
d_gene: -
j_gene: TRBJ1-3
v_gene: TRBV5-4
CDR3aa: CASSHHQGNTGNTIYF
CDR3nt: TGTGCCAGCAGCCACCACCAGGGGAACACTGGAAACACCATATATTTT

len: 15
abundance: -
d_gene: TRBD2
j_gene: TRBJ2-1
v_gene: TRBV7-2
CDR3aa: CASSPRDYPYNEQFF
CDR3nt: TGTGCCAGCAGCCCCCGGGACTACCCCTACAATGAGCAGTTCTTC

len: 12
abundance: once
d_gene: -
j_gene: TRBJ2-1
v_gene: TRBV18
CDR3aa: CASSLVDNEQFF
CDR3nt: TGTGCCAGCTCACTAGTAGACAATGAGCAGTTCTTC

len: 12
abundance: -
d_gene: -
j_gene: TRBJ1-1
v_gene: TRBV6-1
CDR3aa: CASNRLNTEAFF
CDR3nt: TGTGCCAGCAACCGGTTGAACACTGAAGCTTTCTTT

len: 15
abundance: -
d_gene: TRBD2
j_gene: TRBJ2-5
v_gene: TRBV15
CDR3aa: CATRLAGRYQETQYF
CDR3nt: TGTGCCACCAGACTAGCGGGACGGTACCAAGAGACCCAGTACTTC

len: 17
abundance: -
d_gene: TRBD2
j_gene: TRBJ2-3
v_gene: TRBV19
CDR3aa: CASSPQLLAGGSDTQYF
CDR3nt: TGTGCCAGTAGTCCTCAACTACTAGCGGGAGGGTCAGATACGCAGTATTTT

len: 15
abundance: -
d_gene: -
j_gene: TRBJ2-1
v_gene: TRBV7-9
CDR3aa: CSSMFRSVHWNEQFF
CDR3nt: TGTTCCAGCATGTTCCGTTCCGTCCACTGGAATGAGCAGTTCTTC

len: 14
abundance: -
d_gene: -
j_gene: TRBJ2-7
v_gene: TRBV11-2
CDR3aa: CASSSSPGGYEQYF
CDR3nt: TGTGCCAGCAGCTCCTCCCCCGGAGGGTACGAGCAGTACTTC

len: 12
abundance: -
d_gene: -
j_gene: TRBJ2-1
v_gene: TRBV28
CDR3aa: CASSPTDNEQFF
CDR3nt: TGTGCCAGCAGTCCGACAGACAATGAGCAGTTCTTC

len: 12
abundance: -
d_gene: -
j_gene: TRBJ1-1
v_gene: TRBV18
CDR3aa: CASSLDTAEAFF
CDR3nt: TGTGCCAGCTCCCTCGACACCGCTGAAGCTTTCTTT

len: 13
abundance: -
d_gene: -
j_gene: TRBJ2-3
v_gene: TRBV7-3
CDR3aa: CASSLEDTDTQYF
CDR3nt: TGTGCCAGCAGCTTAGAGGACACAGATACGCAGTATTTT

len: 13
abundance: -
d_gene: TRBD1
j_gene: TRBJ2-5
v_gene: TRBV7-9
CDR3aa: CSSSPTGVATQYF
CDR3nt: TGTTCCAGCAGCCCGACAGGGGTGGCGACCCAGTACTTC

len: 13
abundance: few
d_gene: -
j_gene: TRBJ2-7
v_gene: TRBV7-9
CDR3aa: CASSLPLGGEQYF
CDR3nt: TGTGCCAGCAGCTTACCCCTAGGGGGTGAGCAGTACTTC